Detailed here is one T cell receptor beta chain. Its antigen is unknown. The data belong to a study of T-cell memory formation after mild COVID-19. Study results and caveats: Second-wave clones with a day 37 peak had unconfirmed SARS-CoV-2 specificity.

TCRdb processed the 5' RACE reads anew with MiXCR; each CDR3 protein has one entry. The table shows fewer than 650,000 distinct CDR3 sequences, with roughly 21% occurring only once. The source is an adult woman who had mild COVID-19 (a few samples of this study predate the infection). Cell type and time point are not known. The sample was PBMCs or a T cell subset sorted from them (not recorded which).

CDR3 protein: CASSKASLTDTQYF. CDR3 DNA: TGTGCCAGCAGCAAAGCTAGTCTCACAGATACGCAGTATTTT. This chain connects TRBV7-9 to TRBJ2-3, with D hard to call. The CDR3 covers 14 residues. Germline-derived CDR1 and CDR2 are SEHNR and FQNEAQ (reference sequence). Deletions cut 5 bases from V and 2 bases from J, with 11 bases between.